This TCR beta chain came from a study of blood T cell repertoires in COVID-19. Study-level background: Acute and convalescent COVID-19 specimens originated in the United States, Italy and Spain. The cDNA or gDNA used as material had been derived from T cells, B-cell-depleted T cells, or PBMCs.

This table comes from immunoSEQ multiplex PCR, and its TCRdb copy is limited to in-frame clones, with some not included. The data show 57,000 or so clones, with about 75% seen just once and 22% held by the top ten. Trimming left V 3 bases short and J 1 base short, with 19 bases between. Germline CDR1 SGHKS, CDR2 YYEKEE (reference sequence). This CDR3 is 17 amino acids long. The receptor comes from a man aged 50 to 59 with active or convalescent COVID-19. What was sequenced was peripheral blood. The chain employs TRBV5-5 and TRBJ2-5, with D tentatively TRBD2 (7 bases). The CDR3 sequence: CASSSTGAGNLQETQYF. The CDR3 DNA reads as TGTGCCAGCAGCTCGACAGGAGCGGGGAACCTCCAAGAGACCCAGTACTTC.